The 4 T cell receptor beta chains presented below share a single source sample, sequenced in a study of blood T cell repertoires in COVID-19. Only in-frame clones appear in the TCRdb table, and some are missing; sequencing was by immunoSEQ multiplex PCR. The sample has about 120,000 clones; about 85% are singletons. The sequenced material came from peripheral blood. Receptor source: an elderly man with active or convalescent COVID-19.

J is TRBJ1-1 and V is TRBV7-2; 9 bases map to TRBD1. Germline V CDR1 and CDR2: SGHTA, FQGNSA. This CDR3 contains 15 residues. Trimming took 6 bases from V and 3 from J; bases not matched to a gene: 8. For the CDR3, the DNA is TGTGCCAGCAGTCCTATACAGGGGGCAGACACTGAAGCTTTCTTT. Amino acids: CASSPIQGADTEAFF.

The V gene is TRBV12-3 or TRBV12-4, the J gene TRBJ1-2; D is unresolved. V lost 6 bases, J lost 4 bases, and 9 bases lay in between. CDR3 length: 12 residues. The CDR3 nucleotides are TGTGCCAGCAGCGCCGGTGCCTATGGCTACACCTTC. It is translated as CASSAGAYGYTF.

The chain has TRBV14 and TRBJ2-7; TRBD1 matches 8 bases. The J segment lost 4 bases and the V segment lost 1 base, leaving 3 bases of the junction unmatched. Germline CDR1 SGHDN, CDR2 FVKESK. The CDR3 consists of 14 residues. The CDR3 loop is CASSQGQGYYEQYF. The DNA of the CDR3 is TGTGCCAGCAGCCAAGGACAGGGGTATTACGAGCAGTACTTC.

The chain is built from TRBV6-5 and TRBJ1-4; no definite D call. Germline CDR1 is MNHEY and CDR2 is SVGAGI. CDR3 length: 15 amino acids. V was pared by 2 bases and J by 8 bases, with 15 bases between. CDR3 loop: CASSYGGRVGEKLFF. In DNA, the CDR3 is TGTGCCAGCAGTTACGGAGGGAGAGTTGGGGAAAAACTGTTTTTT.